This note documents a single T cell receptor beta chain sequence. Its cognate antigen is unknown. With the read ending 3 residues before the CDR3 end, the germline J gene is used to fill in that end. These data come from a study of T cells in women clearing cervical HPV infection. Study findings and constraints: CIN3+ cases had significantly higher TCR richness than controls; evenness did not differ.

Sequencing used immunoSEQ multiplex PCR; TCRdb keeps in-frame clones, though not all of them. The table gives some 25,000 clones; the top ten clones make up 6.6% of it. V gave up 4 bases and J gave up 2 bases, with 7 bases separating them. From germline, CDR1 is MGHRA and CDR2 YSYEKL. This CDR3 region has 13 residues. The source of this sequence is a woman aged 18 to 75 with a cervical HPV16 infection that either progressed to CIN3+ or cleared (not recorded which). Material: blood buffy coat. The V and J genes are TRBV4-1 and TRBJ2-3; tentatively, D is TRBD1 (5 bases). The CDR3 loop is CASSRTSTDTQYF. The sequenced part of the CDR3 DNA is TGCGCCAGCAGCCGGACATCCACAGATACG.